This TCR beta chain emerged from a study of T cells after yellow fever vaccination. Across the whole study: Fractions of limited cellularity were prepared by means of SMART-Seq v4 Ultra Low Input. Broader study findings: At around 95% for CD4 and 75% to 90% for CD8, most primary-vaccination clones showed up again after the booster.

This clonotype was detected once. Its antigen is undetermined. A much larger clone sits a single nucleotide away, making a read error possible. The CDR3 does not close with the conserved phenylalanine or tryptophan, likely indicating a read error. TCR cDNA, made by 5'RACE template switching, carried an added universal primer site and UMIs. TCRdb re-called the 5' RACE reads with MiXCR, one entry per CDR3 protein. This sample has hundreds of thousands of distinct CDR3 sequences; about 14% occur once, and the top ten carry more than 13%. The CDR3 has 14 amino acids. Germline assignment: CDR1 DFQATT and CDR2 SNEGSKA (reference sequence).

The receptor was derived from a man aged 25-40 years who received the YFV17D yellow fever vaccine. The sample consisted of PBMCs, taken on the day of the yellow fever booster vaccination. The rearrangement links TRBV20-1 to TRBJ2-3; D tentatively fits TRBD1 or TRBD2 (5 bases each). DNA for the CDR3: TGCAGCGCACCAACCGGGGACCACACAGATACGCAGTATTTA. It specifies CSAPTGDHTDTQYL.